The next 8 T cell receptor beta chains were all read from a single sample in a study of blood T cell repertoires in COVID-19. Clones were sequenced by immunoSEQ multiplex PCR, and TCRdb holds only the in-frame ones, with some missing. The data hold roughly 190,000 clones, with roughly 92% observed a single time. Sequenced material: peripheral blood. The receptors originated from a man aged 25 to 40 with COVID-19, enrolled during active disease.

This chain uses TRBV6-5 with TRBJ1-5, with 7 positions matching TRBD1. The germline V gene encodes CDR1 MNHEY and CDR2 SVGAGI. The CDR3 runs to 14 residues. With V trimmed by 5 bases and J by 2 bases, 3 bases remained unmatched. The CDR3 sequence is CASSTTGGNQPQHF. DNA for the CDR3: TGTGCCAGCAGTACTACAGGGGGCAATCAGCCCCAGCATTTT.

V usage is TRBV3-1 (or the pseudogene TRBV3-2) and J usage is TRBJ1-1; no definite D call. Germline V gene lookup returns CDR1 LGHDT and CDR2 YNNKEL (reference sequence). The CDR3 is 14 amino acids. Trimming removed 7 bases at V and 4 bases at J, with 16 bases between. CDR3 nucleotides: TGTGCCAGCAATTCTCGGAGACCCGGCACTGAAGCTTTCTTT. It codes for CASNSRRPGTEAFF.

The chain employs TRBV11-3 and TRBJ2-5, with D perhaps matching TRBD1 (6 bases). Germline V gene data show CDR1 as SGHNT and CDR2 as YENEEA. The CDR3 has 13 amino acids. V was pared by 5 bases and J by 4 bases, with 11 bases between. In nucleotides, the CDR3 is TGTGCCAGCAGCCCAAAAGGGGGAGAGACCCAGTACTTC. Its protein is CASSPKGGETQYF.

This chain joins TRBV7-2 and TRBJ1-1; D may be TRBD1 (6 bases). CDR1 and CDR2 from the germline V gene are SGHTA and FQGNSA. The CDR3 is 16 residues long. V was trimmed by 3 bases and J by 4 bases, leaving 18 bases between them. This CDR3 reads CASSFSPPSTGTEAFF. CDR3 coding DNA: TGTGCCAGCAGCTTCTCACCCCCGTCGACAGGCACTGAAGCTTTCTTT. Supplemented by reference TRBV7-2 and TRBJ1-1, the full variable domain reads GAGVSQSPSNKVTEKGKDVELRCDPISGHTALYWYRQSLGQGLEFLIYFQGNSAPDKSGLPSDRFSAERTGGSVSTLTIQRTQQEDSAVYLCASSFSPPSTGTEAFFGQGTRLTVV.

J is TRBJ1-1 and V is TRBV3-1 (or the pseudogene TRBV3-2); D is ambiguous. Germline lookup yields CDR1 LGHDT and CDR2 YNNKEL (reference sequence). Trimming took off 1 base at V and 5 bases at J, with 11 bases between the two ends. CDR3 length: 14 residues. CDR3 sequence (DNA): TGTGCCAGCAGCCAAGCTTCCGGGGAAACTGAAGCTTTCTTT. This codes for CASSQASGETEAFF.

The chain has TRBV19 and TRBJ2-7; D perhaps matches TRBD1 (7 bases). Germline CDR1 reads LNHDA; CDR2 reads SQIVND (reference sequence). V shed 7 bases and J shed 1 base, with 14 bases lying between them. The CDR3 has 14 residues. The CDR3 bases are TGTGCCAGTAAAGCGCCAGGGGGGTCCTACGAGCAGTACTTC. This codes for CASKAPGGSYEQYF.

The chain uses TRBV5-1 and TRBJ2-1; 14 nucleotides line up with TRBD2. Germline V CDR1 and CDR2: SGHRS, YFSETQ. The J segment lost 3 bases and the V segment lost 1 base, leaving 12 bases of the junction unmatched. The CDR3 has 20 amino acids. The CDR3 is CASSLSPGLAGALDYNEQFF. CDR3 nucleotide sequence: TGCGCCAGCAGCTTGTCTCCGGGACTAGCGGGGGCATTAGACTACAATGAGCAGTTCTTC.

J is TRBJ1-2 and V is TRBV30; TRBD1 matches at 10 bases. Losses at the gene ends were 5 bases for V and 10 bases for J; bases not matched to a gene: 10. This CDR3 contains 13 residues. CDR1 GTSNPN and CDR2 SVGIG come from the germline V gene (reference sequence). The CDR3, as DNA: TGTGCCTGGGAGGGACAGGGGAAGTGGGACTACACCTTC. Its translation: CAWEGQGKWDYTF.